These 11 T cell receptor delta chains originate from one sample sequenced in a study of fetal and pediatric gammadelta thymocytes. TCRdb re-processed the reads via CATT. Among around 1,400 delta-chain clones listed, 9.4% were seen once. The thymus tissue was fetal, from elective terminations at about 14 to 22 weeks estimated gestational age. Sequences were obtained from non-Vgamma9Vdelta2 gamma-delta T cells from the thymus. The subset was: CD3+gammadeltaTCR+ thymocytes not co-expressing Vgamma9 and Vdelta2. The receptors derive from a human fetus.

Judged by abundance, this clone is medium-sized. V gene TRDV2 combines with J gene TRDJ2, with D tentatively TRDD3 (6 bases). Per germline, CDR1 GEAIGNYY and CDR2 EKD. The CDR3 loop spans 15 amino acids. V lost 0 bases and J 0 bases, leaving 7 bases between the germline ends. The CDR3 loop reads CACDTGIALTAQLFF. In DNA form, the CDR3 reads TGTGCCTGTGACACCGGGATAGCTTTGACAGCACAACTCTTCTTT.

Points on this clone: A far larger clone differs by one base, so this is likely a read error. V usage is TRDV2 and J usage is TRDJ1; TRDD3 aligns across 10 bases. No J gene was available from TCRdb, and it was assigned here by a germline match of the DNA. CDR1 and CDR2 (germline): GEAIGNYY, EKD. This CDR3 comprises 14 residues. CDR3 region: CARDTGGYADKLIF. The CDR3 DNA reads TGTGCCCGTGACACCGGGGGATACGCCGATAAACTCATCTTT.

By sample share, this clone is large. The genes are TRAV29/DV5 and TRDJ1; TRDD3 matches at 12 bases. After removal of 3 bases from V and 3 bases from J, the junction contained 0 bases not matched to a gene. Looked up from germline, CDR1 is NSMFDY and CDR2 is ISSIKDK. The CDR3 spans 13 residues. The CDR3 reads CAANWGIPDKLIF. The CDR3 DNA reads TGTGCAGCAAACTGGGGGATACCCGATAAACTCATCTTT.

This clone ranks as medium-sized. The chain links TRDV1 to TRDJ3; 9 positions match TRDD3. V dropped 0 bases and J dropped 0; count of bases not matched to a gene: 3. This CDR3 is built from 19 residues. CDR1 and CDR2 from the germline V gene are TSWWSYY and QGS. The CDR3 spells CALGELYWGSSWDTRQMFF. As DNA, the CDR3 is TGTGCTCTTGGGGAACTGTACTGGGGGAGCTCCTGGGACACCCGACAGATGTTTTTC.

This clone is labeled medium-sized. The chain links TRDV1 to TRDJ2; 11 nucleotides line up with TRDD3. The CDR3 runs to 15 residues. V gave up 7 bases and J gave up 0 bases; unmatched junction bases: 1. In germline, CDR1 is TSWWSYY, CDR2 QGS. The CDR3 protein is CALVLGDTLTAQLFF. CDR3 coding DNA: TGTGCTCTTGTACTGGGGGATACTTTGACAGCACAACTCTTCTTT.

As concerns this clone: A far larger clone is just one base off, so this is likely a read error. V and J are TRDV1 and TRDJ1; 9 positions match TRDD3. This CDR3 has 15 residues. Germline V gene lookup returns CDR1 TSWWSYY and CDR2 QGS. CDR3 loop: CALGEVLGDTVKLIF. The CDR3, as DNA: TGTGCTCTTGGGGAAGTACTGGGGGACACCGTTAAACTCATCTTT.

The chain links TRDV3 to TRDJ3, with 8 bases lining up with TRDD3. Germline V lookup: CDR1 TVYSNPD, CDR2 GDNSRS (reference sequence). The J segment lost 4 bases and the V segment lost 3 bases, leaving 5 bases of the junction unmatched. The CDR3 sequence is 15 residues long. The CDR3 nucleotides read TGTGCCTTAGTACTGGGGGTTTGGGACACCCGACAGATGTTTTTC. This translates into CALVLGVWDTRQMFF.

This clone appeared a few times. The chain carries TRDV1 and TRDJ3; TRDD3 might be the D (6 bases). Trimming removed 0 bases at V and 0 bases at J, with 9 bases between. CDR1 is TSWWSYY and CDR2 is QGS in the germline V gene. CDR3 length: 18 amino acids. This CDR3 reads CALGELMGYSWDTRQMFF. DNA of the CDR3: TGTGCTCTTGGGGAACTTATGGGATACTCCTGGGACACCCGACAGATGTTTTTC.

The sample holds a few counts of this clone. This chain links TRDV2 with TRDJ3; 11 bases agree with TRDD3. TCRdb offers no J gene call, so here the DNA was matched to germline to obtain one. V was clipped by 3 bases and J by 4 bases; unmatched bases: 1. This CDR3 region has 16 residues. Germline CDR1 reads GEAIGNYY; CDR2 reads EKD. CDR3 sequence reads: CACDLGDTWDTRQMFF. The CDR3 DNA reads as TGTGCCTGTGACTTGGGGGATACGTGGGACACCCGACAGATGTTTTTC.

This clone was seen more than once but under ten times. Just one base apart from a much larger clone, this may be a read error. The chain has TRDV1 and TRDJ3; the D gene is possibly TRDD2 (9 bases). Trimming pared 4 bases from V and 0 bases from J, leaving 22 bases between. Looked up from germline, CDR1 is TSWWSYY and CDR2 is QGS. The CDR3 covers 21 residues. The DNA of the CDR3 is TGTGCTCTTGGGGTTGGCCTTCCTACTGGGGGCATCTCCTGGGACACCCGACAGATGTTTTTC. Amino acids: CALGVGLPTGGISWDTRQMFF.

This chain uses TRDV1 with TRDJ1, with TRDD3 matching over 9 bases. The CDR3 length is 16 residues. V lost 3 bases to trimming and J lost 0 bases; unmatched junction nucleotides: 5. Per the germline V gene, CDR1 is TSWWSYY and CDR2 is QGS. The CDR3, as DNA: TGTGCTCTTGGGGAGTACTGGGGGACGTACACCGATAAACTCATCTTT. This encodes CALGEYWGTYTDKLIF.